This TCR beta chain appears in the sequencing data of a study of T cells in Graves' hyperthyroidism and ophthalmopathy. Overall study context: The initial diagnosis was the point when peripheral blood was collected, ahead of any treatment.

The germline V and J ends were trimmed by 3 bases and 3 bases, with 12 bases remaining between them. The CDR3 sequence is 15 residues long. Germline lookup yields CDR1 MRHNA and CDR2 SNTAGT. RNA transcripts were the template for amplifying TCR beta CDR3 regions. The HTBI primer set served for first-round RT-PCR of the TCR CDR3. TCRdb re-derived calls from the multiplex PCR reads in MiXCR, one entry per CDR3 protein. The repertoire holds 450,000 to 600,000 distinct CDR3 sequences, 14% seen once, with about 15% in the top ten. The study enrolled patients aged 18 to 65 with newly diagnosed hyperthyroidism of under 2 months' duration. Exclusion criteria comprised uncontrolled infection, other autoimmune disease, pregnancy or lactation. Diagnosing involved the use of clinical symptoms, serum thyroxine and TRAb, thyroid ultrasound and orbital computed tomography.

The sample taken for sequencing was blood. The rearrangement joins TRBV6-4 to TRBJ2-1, with D unresolved. The clonotype comes from a woman aged 40 to 55 with Graves' hyperthyroidism. The CDR3 loop reads CASSESPSGYNEQFF. For the CDR3, the DNA is TGTGCCAGCAGTGAAAGTCCTAGTGGCTACAATGAGCAGTTCTTC.